The 23 T cell receptor beta chains below all came from one sample that was sequenced in a study of shared clonotypes between healthy human individuals. Sequencing was performed with immunoSEQ multiplex PCR; in TCRdb, only in-frame clones are kept and a portion is missing. The sample shows approximately 2,000,000 clones, 85% to 95% of them seen only once. Source material: naive CD4+ T cells from PBMCs. Subset denoted: CD45RA+ positively selected. These receptors were obtained from a man younger than 35 in good health. Some clones in this sample may be carry-over from other donors' samples.

Concerning this clone itself: This specimen includes other DNA sequences encoding the same CDR3. The chain employs TRBV7-3 and TRBJ2-3; possible D gene TRBD1, 5 bases. CDR1 is SGHTA and CDR2 is FQGTGA in the germline V gene. V was trimmed by 5 bases and J by 3 bases, leaving 9 bases between them. This CDR3 region has 13 residues. This CDR3 is CASSGSGTDTQYF. The CDR3 DNA sequence: TGTGCCAGCAGCGGATCAGGGACAGATACGCAGTATTTT.

About this clone: Other DNA sequences in the sample encode the same CDR3. The V and J genes are TRBV7-9 and TRBJ2-7; 7 bases map to TRBD1. With 6 bases clipped from V and 0 bases from J, the junction kept 5 bases outside the gene matches. There are 14 residues in the CDR3. Germline assignment: CDR1 SEHNR and CDR2 FQNEAQ (reference sequence). This CDR3 reads CASSSQGSSYEQYF. CDR3 nucleotide sequence: TGTGCCAGCAGTTCACAGGGGAGCTCCTACGAGCAGTACTTC.

The chain couples TRBV29-1 to TRBJ2-3, with 9 nucleotides matching TRBD1. CDR3 length: 15 residues. Per the germline V gene, CDR1 is SQVTM and CDR2 is ANQGSEA. V was pared by 4 bases and J by 2 bases, with 7 bases of the junction left unmatched. In DNA form, the CDR3 reads TGCAGCGTTGCGGGAGACAGGGGGTTCACAGATACGCAGTATTTT. It codes for CSVAGDRGFTDTQYF.

As concerns this clone: Other nucleotide sequences in the sample specify the same CDR3. J is TRBJ2-5 and V is TRBV11-3, with D unclear. The CDR3 has 13 amino acids. Germline CDR1 SGHNT, CDR2 YENEEA. Trimming removed 1 base at V and 2 bases at J, with 5 bases between. Here the CDR3 reads CASSLGPQETQYF. In nucleotides, the CDR3 is TGTGCCAGCAGCTTAGGTCCTCAAGAGACCCAGTACTTC.

The V call is TRBV27, the J call TRBJ1-1, with D maybe TRBD1 (6 bases). The V end was cut by 2 bases, the J end by 5 bases, with 12 bases between. The germline CDR1 and CDR2 sequences are MNHEY and SMNVEV (reference sequence). This CDR3 has 14 amino acids. The CDR3 reads CASSLGGTNTEAFF. Written as DNA, the CDR3 is TGTGCCAGCAGTTTAGGGGGGACAAATACTGAAGCTTTCTTT.

The J gene is TRBJ1-6, the V gene TRBV11-1; D call uncertain. This CDR3 contains 15 residues. The V and J ends lost 1 base and 6 bases respectively, with 10 bases between them. Looked up from germline, CDR1 is SGHAT and CDR2 is FQDESV (reference sequence). DNA of the CDR3: TGTGCCAGCAGCTTAGGAACGGCCGTTAATTCACCCCTCCACTTT. Amino acid sequence: CASSLGTAVNSPLHF.

The CDR3 coding sequence is TGTGCCAGCAGCTTACGGCAGGCCAGCTCCTACAATGAGCAGTTCTTC. The encoded protein is CASSLRQASSYNEQFF. The chain couples TRBV7-3 to TRBJ2-1; the D is unclear. In germline, CDR1 is SGHTA, CDR2 FQGTGA. The CDR3 spans 16 residues. Trimming took 2 bases from V and 0 from J, leaving 11 bases between them.

V gene TRBV7-8 combines with J gene TRBJ2-1, with 9 bases identical to TRBD2. The germline CDR1 and CDR2 sequences are SGHVS and FQNEAQ. The CDR3 totals 15 residues. Losses at the gene ends were 5 bases for V and 0 bases for J; bases not matched to a gene: 2. The CDR3 region is CASSQGLASYNEQFF. CDR3 nucleotides: TGTGCCAGCAGCCAGGGACTAGCCTCCTACAATGAGCAGTTCTTC.

V and J are TRBV5-6 and TRBJ1-2, with TRBD1 matching 8 bases. The CDR3 loop spans 16 amino acids. CDR1 is SGHDT and CDR2 is YYEEEE in the germline V gene. V dropped 5 bases and J dropped 4; count of bases not matched to a gene: 13. The CDR3 is CASRHNGQGRVYGYTF. For the CDR3, the DNA is TGTGCCAGCAGGCATAATGGACAGGGCAGAGTCTATGGCTACACCTTC. Based on the CDR3 plus reference TRBV5-6 and TRBJ1-2, the full variable domain is DAGVTQSPTHLIKTRGQQVTLRCSPKSGHDTVSWYQQALGQGPQFIFQYYEEEERQRGNFPDRFSGHQFPNYSSELNVNALLLGDSALYLCASRHNGQGRVYGYTFGSGTRLTVV.

The chain uses TRBV6-1 and TRBJ2-6, with D unresolved. Germline CDR1 reads MNHNS; CDR2 reads SASEGT. This CDR3 is 17 amino acids long. V was clipped by 4 bases and J by 3 bases, with 16 bases between them. DNA of the CDR3: TGTGCCAGCAGTGCGTCCATAAATGAGGTTGGGGCCAACGTCCTGACTTTC. It yields the protein CASSASINEVGANVLTF.

The sample holds one count of this clone. The genes are TRBV28 and TRBJ1-5, with D hard to call. Trimming took 2 bases from V and 5 from J, leaving 10 bases between them. This CDR3 has 14 residues. From germline, CDR1 is MDHEN and CDR2 SYDVKM. CDR3 DNA sequence: TGTGCCAGCAGTTTAACCGCTCCCCATCAGCCCCAGCATTTT. Its protein is CASSLTAPHQPQHF.

This chain connects TRBV9 to TRBJ1-2; D is undetermined. The CDR3 has 13 residues. Germline CDR1 SGDLS, CDR2 YYNGEE. Between the trimmed V and J ends, which lost 3 bases and 4 bases, there was a span of 10 bases. The CDR3 reads CASSASGIYGYTF. The CDR3 DNA follows: TGTGCCAGCAGCGCGTCGGGCATCTATGGCTACACCTTC. Using reference TRBV9 and TRBJ1-2 for the parts outside the CDR3, the full variable domain is DSGVTQTPKHLITATGQRVTLRCSPRSGDLSVYWYQQSLDQGLQFLIQYYNGEERAKGNILERFSAQQFPDLHSELNLSSLELGDSALYFCASSASGIYGYTFGSGTRLTVV.

The chain joins TRBV7-8 to TRBJ2-2; 14 bases fit TRBD2. The J segment lost 6 bases and the V segment lost 5 bases, leaving 11 bases of the junction unmatched. The CDR3 spans 18 residues. Germline loops: CDR1 SGHVS, CDR2 FQNEAQ. CDR3 sequence reads: CASSLPGLAGAEAGELFF. The CDR3, as DNA: TGTGCCAGCAGCCTCCCGGGACTAGCGGGAGCAGAGGCCGGGGAGCTGTTTTTT.

The chain links TRBV5-1 to TRBJ2-1; 7 bases agree with TRBD1. V was pared by 4 bases and J by 9 bases, with 7 bases of the junction left unmatched. The CDR3 length is 13 residues. In germline, CDR1 is SGHRS, CDR2 YFSETQ. For the CDR3, the DNA is TGCGCCAGCAGCGGACAGGATTCAGGTGAGCAGTTCTTC. Protein product: CASSGQDSGEQFF.

With regard to this clone: This sample includes further DNA sequences coding for the same CDR3. The chain combines TRBV18 with TRBJ2-7; D is perhaps TRBD2 (6 bases). The CDR3 loop spans 13 amino acids. Germline V gives CDR1 KGHSH, CDR2 LQKENI. Trimming pared 4 bases from V and 1 base from J, leaving 8 bases between. This chain's CDR3 is CASSLGGSYEQYF. Written as DNA, the CDR3 is TGTGCCAGCTCACTAGGAGGGTCCTACGAGCAGTACTTC. Together with reference TRBV18 and TRBJ2-7, the CDR3 gives the full variable domain: NAGVMQNPRHLVRRRGQEARLRCSPMKGHSHVYWYRQLPEEGLKFMVYLQKENIIDESGMPKERFSAEFPKEGPSILRIQQVVRGDSAAYFCASSLGGSYEQYFGPGTRLTVT.

This rearrangement joins TRBV9 to TRBJ2-5; tentative D call: TRBD1 (5 bases). This CDR3 is built from 15 residues. V shed 1 base and J shed 2 bases, with 12 bases lying between them. Germline-derived CDR1 and CDR2 are SGDLS and YYNGEE. CDR3 in amino acids: CASSVSRGGQETQYF. The CDR3 coding sequence is TGTGCCAGCAGCGTAAGTAGGGGTGGACAAGAGACCCAGTACTTC.

The CDR3 DNA sequence: TGTGCCTGGAGTGTACTAGGCCATTCGGTGTTTTTT. This sequence encodes CAWSVLGHSVFF. The rearrangement links TRBV30 to TRBJ1-4; D ambiguous. V was trimmed by 0 bases and J by 15 bases, leaving 14 bases between them. CDR1 GTSNPN and CDR2 SVGIG come from the germline V gene (reference sequence). The CDR3 consists of 12 residues.

The chain carries TRBV7-7 and TRBJ2-2; TRBD1 is a possible D gene (6 bases). The CDR3 spans 13 residues. Germline V gene lookup returns CDR1 SSHAT and CDR2 FNYEAQ (reference sequence). V gave up 11 bases and J gave up 0 bases, with 10 bases separating them. Here the CDR3 DNA reads TGTGCCGTGGCAGGGGCGAACACCGGGGAGCTGTTTTTT. As protein: CAVAGANTGELFF.

CDR3 nucleotide sequence: TGCGCCAGCAGCCTGGCGGGTCTAGCGGGAGATGAGCAGTTCTTC. Amino acid sequence: CASSLAGLAGDEQFF. This rearrangement joins TRBV5-1 to TRBJ2-1; 10 bases are a match to TRBD2. Germline CDR1 is SGHRS and CDR2 is YFSETQ. The CDR3 covers 15 residues. V dropped 4 bases and J dropped 8; count of bases not matched to a gene: 9.

This clone has just a few counts. The chain employs TRBV11-1 and TRBJ1-1; D gene uncertain. CDR1 and CDR2 from the germline V gene are SGHAT and FQDESV (reference sequence). Deletions cut 4 bases from V and 1 base from J, with 7 bases between. The CDR3 is 13 residues long. The CDR3 sequence is CASSSVRNTEAFF. DNA of the CDR3: TGTGCCAGCAGCTCCGTCCGGAACACTGAAGCTTTCTTT.

This clone was seen a single time. The V call is TRBV5-8, the J call TRBJ2-3; D not resolved. Germline assignment: CDR1 SGHTS and CDR2 YDEGEE. This CDR3 has 14 residues. V was pared by 0 bases and J by 0 bases, with 5 bases between. CDR3: CASSLVGSTDTQYF. The CDR3 bases are TGTGCCAGCAGCTTGGTCGGGAGCACAGATACGCAGTATTTT.

This rearrangement joins TRBV6-5 to TRBJ2-1, with D maybe TRBD2 (6 bases). Germline CDR1 reads MNHEY; CDR2 reads SVGAGI. The CDR3 has 15 residues. Trimming cost V 6 bases and J 2 bases, with 14 bases left between them. The CDR3 here is CASSTAGRTYNEQFF. The CDR3 nucleotides read TGTGCCAGCAGCACTGCGGGACGGACCTACAATGAGCAGTTCTTC.

This clone was picked up one time. This chain links TRBV15 with TRBJ1-2; D perhaps matches TRBD1 (5 bases). This CDR3 is built from 15 residues. Between the trimmed V and J ends, which lost 4 bases and 4 bases, there was a span of 16 bases. CDR1 and CDR2 (germline): LNHNV, YYDKDF (reference sequence). The CDR3, as DNA: TGTGCCACCAGCACTGGGGACGTCCCGGGCTATGGCTACACCTTC. Protein sequence: CATSTGDVPGYGYTF.